The clone carrying this TCR beta chain has more than one count but fewer than ten. This sample is part of a study of T-cell reconstitution after alpha-beta-depleted transplantation in children. V lost 6 bases to trimming and J lost 8 bases, with 11 bases between them. The CDR3 is 12 amino acids. Germline V CDR1 and CDR2: ENHRY, SYGVKD. This sample's TCRbeta library carried unique molecular identifier barcodes. MiXCR, run by TCRdb on the PCR reads, gives a single entry per CDR3 protein. There are approximately 420,000 distinct CDR3 sequences in the sample; roughly 10% occur only once, and about 5% lies in the top ten.

The V and J genes are TRBV10-3 and TRBJ2-1; D unresolved. This sample comprised PBMCs from the stem cell graft donor, obtained from the stem cell graft. This sequence originates from a human donor who donated a stem cell graft to a child with acute myeloid leukemia. The CDR3 nucleotides are TGTGCCATCAGCTACGGAAAGGATGAGCAGTTCTTC. Protein: CAISYGKDEQFF.